A single TCR beta chain is shown here with its context. What it binds is unknown. These data originate in a study of cytomegalovirus exposure and HLA in healthy donors. Study-wide results and caveats: A later analysis, which compared TCR beta chains of equal frequency, found the HLA-associated ones more clonally expanded. High specificity and sensitivity for cytomegalovirus status were reported for the classifier.

Primers for the PCR totalled 60 Vbeta and 13 Jbeta. TCRdb keeps only in-frame clones here, not all; method: immunoSEQ multiplex PCR. Across 65,000 to 95,000 clones, the top ten clones capture about 4.6% of the sample. The germline V gene encodes CDR1 GTSNPN and CDR2 SVGIG (reference sequence). The CDR3 contains 12 residues. V lost 0 bases and J lost 5, with 7 bases in between. The chain recombines TRBV30 with TRBJ2-5; D ambiguous. The specimen sequenced was PBMCs. The receptor was isolated from a man aged 25 to 40 in good health and CMV-seronegative. CDR3 loop: CAWSVYLETQYF. Written as DNA, the CDR3 is TGTGCCTGGAGTGTTTATTTGGAGACCCAGTACTTC.